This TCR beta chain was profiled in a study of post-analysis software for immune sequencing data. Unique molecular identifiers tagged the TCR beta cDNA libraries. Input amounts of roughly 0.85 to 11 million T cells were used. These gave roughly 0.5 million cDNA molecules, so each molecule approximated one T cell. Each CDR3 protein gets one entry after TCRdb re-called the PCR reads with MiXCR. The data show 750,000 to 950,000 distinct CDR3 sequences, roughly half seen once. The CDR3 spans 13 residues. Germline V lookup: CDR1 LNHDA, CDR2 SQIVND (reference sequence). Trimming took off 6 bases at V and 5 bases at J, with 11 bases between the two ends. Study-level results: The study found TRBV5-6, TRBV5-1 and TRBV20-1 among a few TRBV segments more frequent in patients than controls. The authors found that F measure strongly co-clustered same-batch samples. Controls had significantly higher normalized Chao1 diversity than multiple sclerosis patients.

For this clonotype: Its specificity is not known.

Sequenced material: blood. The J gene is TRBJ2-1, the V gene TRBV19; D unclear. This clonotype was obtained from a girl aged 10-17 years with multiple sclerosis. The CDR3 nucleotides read TGTGCCAGTAGGGACCAGAATCACAATGAGCAGTTCTTC. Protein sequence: CASRDQNHNEQFF. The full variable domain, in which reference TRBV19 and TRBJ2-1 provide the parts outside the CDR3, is DGGITQSPKYLFRKEGQNVTLSCEQNLNHDAMYWYRQDPGQGLRLIYYSQIVNDFQKGDIAEGYSVSREKKESFPLTVTSAQKNPTAFYLCASRDQNHNEQFFGPGTRLTVL.